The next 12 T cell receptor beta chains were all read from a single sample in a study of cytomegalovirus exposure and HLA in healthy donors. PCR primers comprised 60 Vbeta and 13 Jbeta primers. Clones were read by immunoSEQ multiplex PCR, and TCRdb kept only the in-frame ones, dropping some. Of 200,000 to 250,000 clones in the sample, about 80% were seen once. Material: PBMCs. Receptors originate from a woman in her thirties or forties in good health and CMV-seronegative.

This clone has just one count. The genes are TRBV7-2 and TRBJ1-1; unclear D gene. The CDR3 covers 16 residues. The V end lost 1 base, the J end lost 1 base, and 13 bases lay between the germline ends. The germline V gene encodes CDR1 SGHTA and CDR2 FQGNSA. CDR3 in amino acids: CASSLVATGGNTEAFF. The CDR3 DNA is TGTGCCAGCAGCTTAGTGGCGACCGGAGGGAACACTGAAGCTTTCTTT. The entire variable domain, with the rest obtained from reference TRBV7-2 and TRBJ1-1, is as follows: GAGVSQSPSNKVTEKGKDVELRCDPISGHTALYWYRQSLGQGLEFLIYFQGNSAPDKSGLPSDRFSAERTGGSVSTLTIQRTQQEDSAVYLCASSLVATGGNTEAFFGQGTRLTVV.

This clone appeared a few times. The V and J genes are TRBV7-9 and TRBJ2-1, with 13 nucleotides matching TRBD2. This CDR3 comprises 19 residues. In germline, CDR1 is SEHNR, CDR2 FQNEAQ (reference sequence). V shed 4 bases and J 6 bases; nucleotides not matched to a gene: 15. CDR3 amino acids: CASSSGPRRTSGGPNEQFF. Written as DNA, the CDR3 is TGTGCCAGCAGCTCCGGCCCAAGGCGGACTAGCGGGGGTCCCAATGAGCAGTTCTTC.

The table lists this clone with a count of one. The CDR3 loop reads CASSSLFGTGESNQPQHF. The DNA of the CDR3 is TGTGCCAGCAGTTCCCTTTTTGGGACAGGGGAAAGCAATCAGCCCCAGCATTTT. The chain combines TRBV28 with TRBJ1-5; 10 bases fit TRBD1. Unmatched junction bases numbered 10, after V lost 4 bases and J lost 1 base. Germline loops: CDR1 MDHEN, CDR2 SYDVKM. The CDR3 extends over 18 amino acids.

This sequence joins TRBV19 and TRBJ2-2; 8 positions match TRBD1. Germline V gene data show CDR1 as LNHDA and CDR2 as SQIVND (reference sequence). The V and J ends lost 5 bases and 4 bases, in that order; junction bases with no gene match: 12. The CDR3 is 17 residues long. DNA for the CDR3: TGTGCCAGTAGTCCAGGAGGGACAGGACTGGGCACCGGGGAGCTGTTTTTT. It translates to CASSPGGTGLGTGELFF.

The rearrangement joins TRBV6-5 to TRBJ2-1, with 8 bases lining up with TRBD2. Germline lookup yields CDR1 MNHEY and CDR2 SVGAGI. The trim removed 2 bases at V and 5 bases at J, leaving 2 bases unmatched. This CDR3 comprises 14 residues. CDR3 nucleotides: TGTGCCAGCAGTTACCGGGGGGGCAACAATGAGCAGTTCTTC. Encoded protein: CASSYRGGNNEQFF.

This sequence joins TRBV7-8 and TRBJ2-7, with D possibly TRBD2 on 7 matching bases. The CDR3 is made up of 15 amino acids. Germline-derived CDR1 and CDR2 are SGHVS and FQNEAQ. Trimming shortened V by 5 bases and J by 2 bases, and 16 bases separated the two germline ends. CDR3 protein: CASSLEAGATYEQYF. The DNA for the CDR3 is TGTGCCAGCAGCCTTGAGGCGGGGGCCACCTACGAGCAGTACTTC.

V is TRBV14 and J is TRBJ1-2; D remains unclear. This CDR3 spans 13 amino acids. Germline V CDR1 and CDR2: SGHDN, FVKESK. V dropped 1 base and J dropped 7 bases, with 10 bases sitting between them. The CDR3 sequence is CASSQVRRAGYTF. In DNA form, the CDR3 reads TGTGCCAGCAGCCAAGTAAGGAGGGCTGGCTACACCTTC.

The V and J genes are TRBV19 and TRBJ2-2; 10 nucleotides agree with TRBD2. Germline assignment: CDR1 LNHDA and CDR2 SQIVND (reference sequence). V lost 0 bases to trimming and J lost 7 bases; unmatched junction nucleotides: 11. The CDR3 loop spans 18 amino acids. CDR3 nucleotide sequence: TGTGCCAGTAGTATAGAAACGGAAAGCGGGGGGGCGAACGGGGAGCTGTTTTTT. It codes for CASSIETESGGANGELFF.

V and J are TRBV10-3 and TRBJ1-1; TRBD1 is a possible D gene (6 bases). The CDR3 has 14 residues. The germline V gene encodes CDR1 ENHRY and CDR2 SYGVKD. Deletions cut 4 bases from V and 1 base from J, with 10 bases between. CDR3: CAISGGTTNTEAFF. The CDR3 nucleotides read TGTGCCATCAGTGGAGGGACAACGAACACTGAAGCTTTCTTT.

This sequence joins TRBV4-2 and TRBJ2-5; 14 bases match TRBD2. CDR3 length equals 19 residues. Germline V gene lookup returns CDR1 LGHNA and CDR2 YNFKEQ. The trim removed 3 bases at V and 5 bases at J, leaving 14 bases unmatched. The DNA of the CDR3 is TGTGCCAGCAGCCAGTCTAAGGGACTAGCGGGGGCCCACGGGGAGACCCAGTACTTC. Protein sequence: CASSQSKGLAGAHGETQYF.

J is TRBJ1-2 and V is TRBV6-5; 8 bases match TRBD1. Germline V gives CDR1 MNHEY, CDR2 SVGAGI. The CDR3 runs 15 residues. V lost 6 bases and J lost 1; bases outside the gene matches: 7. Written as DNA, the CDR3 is TGTGCCAGCAGAACCCAGGGGGCGGGTAACTATGGCTACACCTTC. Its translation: CASRTQGAGNYGYTF.

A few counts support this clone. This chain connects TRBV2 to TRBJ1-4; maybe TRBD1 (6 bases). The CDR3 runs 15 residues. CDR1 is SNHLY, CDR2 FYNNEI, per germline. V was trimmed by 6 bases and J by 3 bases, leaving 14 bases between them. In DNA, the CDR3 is TGTGCCAGCAGCCCGTGGGGGCAGTCTAATGAAAAACTGTTTTTT. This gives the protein CASSPWGQSNEKLFF. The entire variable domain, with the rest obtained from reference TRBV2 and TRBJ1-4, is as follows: EPEVTQTPSHQVTQMGQEVILRCVPISNHLYFYWYRQILGQKVEFLVSFYNNEISEKSEIFDDQFSVERPDGSNFTLKIRSTKLEDSAMYFCASSPWGQSNEKLFFGSGTQLSVL.